This TCR beta chain was recorded in a study of cytomegalovirus exposure and HLA in healthy donors. Study results and caveats: After further analysis at a later stage, 15,000 to 20,000 TCR beta sequences were associated with HLA alleles at 0.05 false discovery rate. In a later analysis, a missense DCLRE1C variant was linked to TCR beta V- and J-gene trimming.

In the PCR, 60 Vbeta and 13 Jbeta primers were used. Per the original methods: Roughly 80 million unique TCR beta chains, about 12 million shared, were counted in a later analysis. Sequencing was performed with immunoSEQ multiplex PCR; in TCRdb, only in-frame clones are kept and a portion is missing. D and trimming were read from the DNA, whereas the V and J calls and clone size are those reported in that table. There are about 130,000 clones in the sample; over 60% occur only once, and around 13% lies in the top ten. The germline CDR1 and CDR2 sequences are SNHLY and FYNNEI. The germline V and J ends were trimmed by 1 base and 6 bases, with 13 bases remaining between them. The CDR3 has 15 residues. Of note for this clone: Its antigen is not known.

The clonotype was recovered from a woman aged 40 to 55 in good health and CMV-seropositive. V usage is TRBV2 and J usage is TRBJ2-4, with TRBD1 as a possible D gene (6 bases). Sequenced sample: PBMCs. The CDR3 sequence is CASSEDRESINIQYF. The CDR3 DNA follows: TGTGCCAGCAGTGAAGACAGGGAGAGTATAAACATTCAGTACTTC.